This T cell receptor beta chain was profiled in a study of technical replicates of blood from a few donors. The CDR3 covers 18 residues. Trimming removed 4 bases from V and 0 bases from J, with 19 bases in between. Germline CDR1 MNHEY, CDR2 SMNVEV (reference sequence). Profiling relied on immunoSEQ multiplex PCR, and the TCRdb table lists in-frame clones only, not all of them. The repertoire holds approximately 75,000 clones, more than 80% seen once, with around 3.9% in the top ten. Sequences were obtained from PBMCs. V and J are TRBV27 and TRBJ1-5; the D is unclear. This receptor was taken from a human donor in good health. Some clones in this sample may be carry-over from other donors' samples. Here the CDR3 reads CASSSQSPEIYSNQPQHF. In DNA, the CDR3 is TGTGCCAGCAGTTCCCAATCCCCGGAGATTTATAGCAATCAGCCCCAGCATTTT.